The 25 T cell receptor beta chains reported below all come from one sample, sequenced in a study of beta chain features in type 1 diabetes. General observations from the study: Type 1 diabetes patients showed a moderate but significant shortening of TCRB CDR3s in all four CD4+ subsets.

Their antigen targets remain unknown. Expressed TCRB transcripts were sequenced after all isolated RNA was converted to cDNA. This table comes from immunoSEQ multiplex PCR, and its TCRdb copy is limited to in-frame clones, with some not included. The table lists roughly 150,000 clones, around 8% of them singletons. Sample: central memory CD4+ T cells from blood. All receptors come from a woman aged 35 to 49 with type 1 diabetes.

V usage is TRBV5-1 and J usage is TRBJ2-1, with 7 bases identical to TRBD2. CDR1 is SGHRS, CDR2 YFSETQ, per germline. Germline trimming cut 3 bases from V and 3 bases from J; bases unmatched to any gene: 9. The CDR3 is made up of 16 amino acids. The CDR3 DNA sequence: TGCGCCAGCAGCTCGACCCCTAGCGGCCGCTACAATGAGCAGTTCTTC. It encodes CASSSTPSGRYNEQFF.

The rearrangement uses TRBV5-1 and TRBJ1-1, with D perhaps matching TRBD1 (6 bases). The germline V gene has CDR1 SGHRS and CDR2 YFSETQ. V was cut by 2 bases and J by 6 bases, with 14 bases left in between. The CDR3 runs to 14 residues. DNA of the CDR3: TGCGCCAGCAGCTTTCAGGGGAGCGGCGCTGAAGCTTTCTTT. Translated, it gives CASSFQGSGAEAFF.

This clone was counted between two and nine times. V gene TRBV7-9 combines with J gene TRBJ2-1; 7 positions match TRBD1. Germline V lookup: CDR1 SEHNR, CDR2 FQNEAQ (reference sequence). The CDR3 length is 15 residues. J lost 0 bases, V lost 4 bases, and 3 bases had no gene match. CDR3 nucleotide sequence: TGTGCCAGCAGCTCCGCAGGGGGCTCCTACAATGAGCAGTTCTTC. Translated, it gives CASSSAGGSYNEQFF.

This clone was picked up a small number of times. The rearrangement uses TRBV28 and TRBJ2-1, with D perhaps TRBD2 (7 bases). This CDR3 has 15 amino acids. Germline V gene sequence: CDR1 MDHEN, CDR2 SYDVKM. Trimming took 5 bases from V and 9 from J, leaving 20 bases between them. The CDR3 DNA reads TGTGCCAGCAGTCCGGGGGGAGGGACAACGGGTGAGCAGTTCTTC. Translating gives CASSPGGGTTGEQFF.

This clone turned up a few times. This chain uses TRBV7-3 with TRBJ2-1, with 13 positions matching TRBD2. Germline V gene lookup returns CDR1 SGHTA and CDR2 FQGTGA. The CDR3 loop spans 14 amino acids. V was clipped by 5 bases and J by 10 bases; unmatched bases: 5. The CDR3 spells CASSGRTSGGEQFF. In nucleotides, the CDR3 is TGTGCCAGCAGCGGGCGGACTAGCGGGGGAGAGCAGTTCTTC.

This clone was picked up a small number of times. J is TRBJ1-4 and V is TRBV5-1; 9 positions match TRBD1. CDR1 is SGHRS, CDR2 YFSETQ, per germline. The CDR3 is 15 amino acids. With V trimmed by 2 bases and J by 5 bases, 4 bases remained unmatched. The CDR3 is CASSLQGAGNEKLFF. The CDR3 DNA is TGCGCCAGCAGCTTACAGGGGGCGGGGAATGAAAAACTGTTTTTT.

This rearrangement joins TRBV9 to TRBJ2-2, with D possibly TRBD2 on 5 matching bases. V shed 4 bases and J shed 4 bases, with 14 bases lying between them. CDR3 length equals 15 residues. Germline values: CDR1 SGDLS, CDR2 YYNGEE. CDR3 nucleotides: TGTGCCAGCAGCCCTCGAGGGCCGGGCACCGGGGAGCTGTTTTTT. Amino acid sequence: CASSPRGPGTGELFF. The entire variable domain, with the rest obtained from reference TRBV9 and TRBJ2-2, is as follows: DSGVTQTPKHLITATGQRVTLRCSPRSGDLSVYWYQQSLDQGLQFLIQYYNGEERAKGNILERFSAQQFPDLHSELNLSSLELGDSALYFCASSPRGPGTGELFFGEGSRLTVL.

The V gene is TRBV28, the J gene TRBJ2-2; 7 nucleotides match TRBD1. The CDR3 is 15 amino acids. Germline V gene lookup returns CDR1 MDHEN and CDR2 SYDVKM. Unmatched junction bases numbered 5, after V lost 6 bases and J lost 1 base. The CDR3 is CASSLTGLNTGELFF. The CDR3 DNA is TGTGCCAGCAGCCTGACAGGGCTGAACACCGGGGAGCTGTTTTTT.

The table lists this clone with a few counts. The chain employs TRBV28 and TRBJ1-3; no clear D. Per the germline V gene, CDR1 is MDHEN and CDR2 is SYDVKM. This CDR3 comprises 14 residues. Deletions cut 4 bases from V and 0 bases from J, with 7 bases between. The CDR3, as DNA: TGTGCCAGCAGTTCGAGAAACTCTGGAAACACCATATATTTT. Translation gives CASSSRNSGNTIYF. Together with reference TRBV28 and TRBJ1-3, the CDR3 gives the full variable domain: DVKVTQSSRYLVKRTGEKVFLECVQDMDHENMFWYRQDPGLGLRLIYFSYDVKMKEKGDIPEGYSVSREKKERFSLILESASTNQTSMYLCASSSRNSGNTIYFGEGSWLTVV.

This clone was seen more than once but under ten times. CDR3 region: CASSPLSGYGYTF. CDR3 DNA sequence: TGTGCCAGCAGCCCCCTAAGTGGCTATGGCTACACCTTC. The chain couples TRBV7-3 to TRBJ1-2; D call uncertain. The CDR3 extends over 13 amino acids. CDR1 and CDR2 from the germline V gene are SGHTA and FQGTGA. The V gene lost 5 bases and the J gene lost 4 bases, with 11 bases spanning the gap.

The gene calls are TRBV5-4 and TRBJ1-1; no clear D. The germline V gene encodes CDR1 SGHNT and CDR2 YYREEE (reference sequence). This CDR3 is 14 amino acids long. The V end lost 0 bases, the J end lost 0 bases, and 6 bases lay between the germline ends. CDR3 in DNA: TGTGCCAGCAGCTTGGACAGCTTGAACACTGAAGCTTTCTTT. Amino acids: CASSLDSLNTEAFF.

The table lists this clone with a few counts. The rearrangement links TRBV2 to TRBJ1-1; tentative D call: TRBD1 (5 bases). The CDR3 consists of 14 residues. Germline V gives CDR1 SNHLY, CDR2 FYNNEI. Trimming cost V 0 bases and J 1 base, with 6 bases left between them. The CDR3 sequence is CASSEAQGNTEAFF. The CDR3 DNA sequence: TGTGCCAGCAGTGAAGCGCAGGGGAACACTGAAGCTTTCTTT.

This clone was observed a few times. This rearrangement joins TRBV29-1 to TRBJ1-1, with D perhaps matching TRBD1 (6 bases). The V end lost 3 bases, the J end lost 0 bases, and 11 bases lay between the germline ends. CDR1 and CDR2 (germline): SQVTM, ANQGSEA. This CDR3 comprises 14 residues. The CDR3 sequence is CSVERQEMNTEAFF. The DNA for the CDR3 is TGCAGCGTTGAGAGACAGGAGATGAACACTGAAGCTTTCTTT. Together with reference TRBV29-1 and TRBJ1-1, the CDR3 gives the full variable domain: SAVISQKPSRDICQRGTSLTIQCQVDSQVTMMFWYRQQPGQSLTLIATANQGSEATYESGFVIDKFPISRPNLTFSTLTVSNMSPEDSSIYLCSVERQEMNTEAFFGQGTRLTVV.

This clone was detected ten times or more. The gene calls are TRBV5-1 and TRBJ2-5; TRBD2 matches at 12 bases. The V gene end was trimmed by 2 bases and the J gene end by 1 base; junction bases not matched to a gene: 3. Germline V gene sequence: CDR1 SGHRS, CDR2 YFSETQ. This CDR3 has 16 residues. CDR3 nucleotides: TGCGCCAGCAGCTTTTCGACTAGCGGGGGCCAAGAGACCCAGTACTTC. Translated: CASSFSTSGGQETQYF.

This clone turned up a few times. In the same sample, other DNA sequences code for this CDR3. CDR3 sequence: CASSLSGAGYEQYF. The CDR3 DNA is TGTGCCAGCAGTTTATCAGGGGCTGGGTACGAGCAGTACTTC. The chain carries TRBV27 and TRBJ2-7; D is possibly TRBD1 (5 bases). CDR3 length: 14 residues. Trimming removed 0 bases from V and 4 bases from J, with 10 bases in between. Germline assignment: CDR1 MNHEY and CDR2 SMNVEV (reference sequence).

This clone has at least ten counts. The chain uses TRBV5-6 and TRBJ2-1; TRBD2 agrees at 7 bases. V lost 6 bases to trimming and J lost 4 bases; unmatched junction nucleotides: 13. CDR3 size: 16 residues. Germline lookup yields CDR1 SGHDT and CDR2 YYEEEE. The DNA of the CDR3 is TGTGCCAGCACCTCTGAGAGGGCTAGCGGTTACAATGAGCAGTTCTTC. It yields the protein CASTSERASGYNEQFF. Based on the CDR3 plus reference TRBV5-6 and TRBJ2-1, the full variable domain is DAGVTQSPTHLIKTRGQQVTLRCSPKSGHDTVSWYQQALGQGPQFIFQYYEEEERQRGNFPDRFSGHQFPNYSSELNVNALLLGDSALYLCASTSERASGYNEQFFGPGTRLTVL.

The chain joins TRBV9 to TRBJ2-5; D might be TRBD2 (6 bases). CDR1 SGDLS and CDR2 YYNGEE come from the germline V gene. Trimming pared 7 bases from V and 7 bases from J, leaving 17 bases between. This CDR3 region has 13 residues. CDR3 DNA sequence: TGTGCCAGCGCCGGGACTCCCTCTGGGACCCAGTACTTC. Its translation: CASAGTPSGTQYF.

The table lists this clone with many counts. The rearrangement uses TRBV28 and TRBJ2-1; tentative D call: TRBD2 (5 bases). V lost 11 bases and J 0 bases, leaving 11 bases between the germline ends. Per germline, CDR1 MDHEN and CDR2 SYDVKM. The CDR3 has 13 amino acids. This chain's CDR3 is CASRGDSYNEQFF. The CDR3 DNA sequence: TGTGCCTCCCGGGGTGACTCCTACAATGAGCAGTTCTTC.

This clone was detected a few times. J is TRBJ2-7 and V is TRBV6-5; 7 bases match TRBD1. V gave up 6 bases and J gave up 5 bases; unmatched junction bases: 4. Looked up from germline, CDR1 is MNHEY and CDR2 is SVGAGI. This CDR3 comprises 12 residues. CDR3: CASRSQGNEQYF. CDR3 nucleotide sequence: TGTGCCAGCAGATCACAGGGGAACGAGCAGTACTTC.

This chain links TRBV27 with TRBJ2-3, with D possibly TRBD1 on 6 matching bases. Trimming stripped 5 bases from V and 5 bases from J, with 20 bases between. This CDR3 region has 16 residues. The germline CDR1 and CDR2 sequences are MNHEY and SMNVEV (reference sequence). The CDR3 is CASSPYIGGEQDTQYF. CDR3 nucleotide sequence: TGTGCCAGCAGTCCCTATATTGGGGGCGAGCAAGATACGCAGTATTTT.

The V call is TRBV6-5, the J call TRBJ1-1; the D is unclear. Germline assignment: CDR1 MNHEY and CDR2 SVGAGI. This CDR3 has 12 amino acids. V gave up 6 bases and J gave up 6 bases, with 11 bases separating them. The CDR3 spells CASRETTAEAFF. The CDR3 bases are TGTGCCAGCAGGGAGACGACCGCTGAAGCTTTCTTT.

This chain uses TRBV5-1 with TRBJ2-6; perhaps TRBD1 as D (5 bases). This CDR3 is 16 amino acids long. The ends were cut back, 5 bases at V and 4 bases at J, with 16 bases in the middle. Germline lookup yields CDR1 SGHRS and CDR2 YFSETQ. The CDR3 reads CASSVRVYTGANVLTF. The CDR3 DNA reads as TGCGCCAGCAGTGTCAGGGTTTACACCGGGGCCAACGTCCTGACTTTC.

The rearrangement links TRBV28 to TRBJ1-5, with 9 bases that match TRBD1. With 6 bases clipped from V and 6 bases from J, the junction kept 6 bases outside the gene matches. The CDR3 runs to 14 residues. Germline lookup yields CDR1 MDHEN and CDR2 SYDVKM. Written as DNA, the CDR3 is TGTGCCAGCAGCTGGGGACAGGGCACTCAGCCCCAGCATTTT. Translation gives CASSWGQGTQPQHF. Full variable domain (missing parts from reference TRBV28 and TRBJ1-5): DVKVTQSSRYLVKRTGEKVFLECVQDMDHENMFWYRQDPGLGLRLIYFSYDVKMKEKGDIPEGYSVSREKKERFSLILESASTNQTSMYLCASSWGQGTQPQHFGDGTRLSIL.

The chain joins TRBV2 to TRBJ2-2; a weak D match, TRBD2 (6 bases). This CDR3 spans 15 amino acids. The V end was cut by 5 bases, the J end by 0 bases, with 10 bases between. Per the germline V gene, CDR1 is SNHLY and CDR2 is FYNNEI. The CDR3 is CASSPSAPNTGELFF. CDR3 in DNA: TGTGCCAGCAGTCCTAGCGCCCCGAACACCGGGGAGCTGTTTTTT.

This clone came up a few times. The chain joins TRBV7-2 to TRBJ1-1; D is perhaps TRBD1 (6 bases). Per germline, CDR1 SGHTA and CDR2 FQGNSA. V was cut by 3 bases and J by 5 bases, with 16 bases left in between. This CDR3 comprises 15 residues. CDR3 amino acids: CASSFTGTSGTEAFF. The CDR3 DNA sequence: TGTGCCAGCAGCTTTACCGGGACATCAGGAACTGAAGCTTTCTTT.